This T cell receptor (beta chain) was captured by sequencing in a study of control samples from healthy donors and cancer patients. Data came from immunoSEQ multiplex PCR; TCRdb stores just in-frame clones and leaves some out. The data contain 150,000 to 170,000 clones, just under 95% of them singletons. The clonotype was recovered from a man aged 35 to 55 in good health. The specimen sequenced was blood.

The DNA for the CDR3 is TGTGCCAGCAGGGCCGGGACAGATACGCAGTATTTT. It encodes CASRAGTDTQYF. The chain is built from TRBV7-9 and TRBJ2-3, with D uncertain. The CDR3 has 12 residues. The germline CDR1 and CDR2 sequences are SEHNR and FQNEAQ (reference sequence). Trimming removed 6 bases from V and 3 bases from J, with 7 bases in between. The variable domain in full, completed from reference TRBV7-9 and TRBJ2-3, reads DTGVSQNPRHKITKRGQNVTFRCDPISEHNRLYWYRQTLGQGPEFLTYFQNEAQLEKSRLLSDRFSAERPKGSFSTLEIQRTEQGDSAMYLCASRAGTDTQYFGPGTRLTVL.